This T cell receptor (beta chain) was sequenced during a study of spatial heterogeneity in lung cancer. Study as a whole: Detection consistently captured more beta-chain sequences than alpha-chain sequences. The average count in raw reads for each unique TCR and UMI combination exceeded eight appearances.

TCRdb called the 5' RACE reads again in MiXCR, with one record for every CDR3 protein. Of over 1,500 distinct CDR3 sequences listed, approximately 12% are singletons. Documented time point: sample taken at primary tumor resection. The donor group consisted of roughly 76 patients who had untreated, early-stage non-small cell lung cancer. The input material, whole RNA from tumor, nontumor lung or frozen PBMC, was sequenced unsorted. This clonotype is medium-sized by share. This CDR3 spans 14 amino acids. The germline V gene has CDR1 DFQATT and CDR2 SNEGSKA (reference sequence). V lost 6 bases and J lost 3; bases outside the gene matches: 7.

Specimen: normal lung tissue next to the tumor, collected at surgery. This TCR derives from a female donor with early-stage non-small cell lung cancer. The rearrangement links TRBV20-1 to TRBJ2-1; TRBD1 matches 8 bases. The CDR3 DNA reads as TGCAGTGCCCAGAGACAGGGGCTCTACAATGAGCAGTTCTTC. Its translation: CSAQRQGLYNEQFF.